This TCR beta chain was captured in a study of cytomegalovirus exposure and HLA in healthy donors. Germline assignment: CDR1 SGHAT and CDR2 FQNNGV. Trimming removed 4 bases from V and 5 bases from J, with 18 bases in between. The CDR3 covers 16 residues. The PCR used 60 Vbeta and 13 Jbeta primers. Data came from immunoSEQ multiplex PCR; TCRdb stores just in-frame clones and leaves some out. Here the sample spans approximately 210,000 clones, roughly 82% being singletons. The chain uses TRBV11-2 and TRBJ1-5; TRBD1 might be the D (5 bases). Sequencing was performed on PBMCs. This sequence originates from a middle-aged man in good health and CMV-seropositive. CDR3 sequence (DNA): TGTGCCAGCAGCTCGGGACTTAACCAAAGGTATCAGCCCCAGCATTTT. This codes for CASSSGLNQRYQPQHF.